The 17 T cell receptor beta chains presented below share a single source sample, sequenced in a study of blood T cell repertoires in COVID-19. Sequencing was performed with immunoSEQ multiplex PCR; in TCRdb, only in-frame clones are kept and a portion is missing. The data contain about 45,000 clones, over 80% of them seen just once; the ten biggest clones take up 7.5% to 9.5%. The sample was peripheral blood. These receptors were obtained from a man at least 80 years old in a cohort sampled during active COVID-19.

This rearrangement joins TRBV28 to TRBJ2-1; D gene ambiguous. V lost 0 bases, J lost 4 bases, and 4 bases lay in between. Germline CDR1 reads MDHEN; CDR2 reads SYDVKM. The CDR3 totals 13 residues. The CDR3 reads CASSLWSYNEQFF. Written as DNA, the CDR3 is TGTGCCAGCAGTTTATGGAGTTACAATGAGCAGTTCTTC.

The rearrangement joins TRBV7-6 to TRBJ1-1, with unresolved D. The CDR3 consists of 13 residues. Trimming shortened V by 2 bases and J by 3 bases, and 7 bases separated the two germline ends. Germline CDR1 reads SGHVS; CDR2 reads FNYEAQ. CDR3 protein: CASSLNQYTEAFF. The CDR3 DNA sequence: TGTGCCAGCAGCTTAAATCAGTACACTGAAGCTTTCTTT.

This chain links TRBV10-3 with TRBJ1-1; D is undetermined. CDR1 ENHRY and CDR2 SYGVKD come from the germline V gene. The CDR3 runs to 13 residues. The ends were cut back, 5 bases at V and 2 bases at J, with 9 bases in the middle. CDR3 sequence (DNA): TGTGCCATCAGTTACATTCAAAACACTGAAGCTTTCTTT. It yields the protein CAISYIQNTEAFF.

V is TRBV6-6 and J is TRBJ1-1, with 9 bases that match TRBD1. The junction had 8 bases not matched to a gene; V was cut back by 1 base and J by 5 bases. The CDR3 is 16 residues long. Looked up from germline, CDR1 is MNHNY and CDR2 is SVGAGI (reference sequence). The CDR3 region has the DNA TGTGCCAGCAGTTACTTACAGGGGGCGCGGGGGACTGAAGCTTTCTTT. It yields the protein CASSYLQGARGTEAFF.

The CDR3 is CASPQTRQINEKLFF. For the CDR3, the DNA is TGTGCCAGCCCACAAACCCGACAGATTAATGAAAAACTGTTTTTT. V gene TRBV7-3 combines with J gene TRBJ1-4, with TRBD1 as a possible D gene (5 bases). The CDR3 is made up of 15 amino acids. Trimming pared 8 bases from V and 4 bases from J, leaving 17 bases between. Germline CDR1 reads SGHTA; CDR2 reads FQGTGA.

The chain is built from TRBV9 and TRBJ1-3; 8 bases are a match to TRBD1. The V gene end was trimmed by 4 bases and the J gene end by 0 bases; junction bases not matched to a gene: 3. Germline CDR1 and CDR2: SGDLS and YYNGEE. The CDR3 length is 15 residues. The CDR3 DNA is TGTGCCAGCAGCCGGGGACAGGCCTCTGGAAACACCATATATTTT. Encoded protein: CASSRGQASGNTIYF.

This rearrangement joins TRBV4-3 to TRBJ2-5; 8 nucleotides align to TRBD1. This CDR3 has 17 amino acids. The germline V gene has CDR1 LGHNA and CDR2 YSLEER. V was clipped by 0 bases and J by 5 bases; unmatched bases: 11. DNA for the CDR3: TGCGCCAGCAGCCAAGAGGCGAGGACAGGGATTTCGGAGACCCAGTACTTC. It encodes CASSQEARTGISETQYF.

The genes are TRBV18 and TRBJ1-6; the D is unclear. In germline, CDR1 is KGHSH, CDR2 LQKENI. The CDR3 has 15 residues. V gave up 0 bases and J gave up 7 bases, with 10 bases separating them. The CDR3 here is CASSPPAGTNSPLHF. CDR3 nucleotides: TGTGCCAGCTCACCACCGGCAGGAACCAATTCACCCCTCCACTTT. Together with reference TRBV18 and TRBJ1-6, the CDR3 gives the full variable domain: NAGVMQNPRHLVRRRGQEARLRCSPMKGHSHVYWYRQLPEEGLKFMVYLQKENIIDESGMPKERFSAEFPKEGPSILRIQQVVRGDSAAYFCASSPPAGTNSPLHFGNGTRLTVT.

J is TRBJ2-1 and V is TRBV20-1; tentative D call: TRBD2 (5 bases). The CDR3 contains 14 residues. The V end lost 3 bases, the J end lost 9 bases, and 18 bases lay between the germline ends. Germline V lookup: CDR1 DFQATT, CDR2 SNEGSKA (reference sequence). The CDR3 DNA sequence: TGCAGTGCTAGTTCCGGGAAGGATTCAGGTGAGCAGTTCTTC. Its translation: CSASSGKDSGEQFF.

The chain recombines TRBV7-2 with TRBJ1-5; TRBD1 agrees at 8 bases. This CDR3 region has 14 residues. Germline lookup yields CDR1 SGHTA and CDR2 FQGNSA. J was trimmed by 4 bases and V by 4 bases; bases with no gene match: 3. CDR3 sequence (DNA): TGTGCCAGCAGCTCTACAGGGGGAAATCAGCCCCAGCATTTT. Translated, it gives CASSSTGGNQPQHF.

The rearrangement joins TRBV29-1 to TRBJ2-1; 9 bases match TRBD1. Germline loops: CDR1 SQVTM, CDR2 ANQGSEA. V was clipped by 6 bases and J by 8 bases; unmatched bases: 14. This CDR3 region has 15 residues. This CDR3 is CSVEQQGASSYEQFF. CDR3 bases: TGCAGCGTCGAACAACAGGGGGCGAGTAGCTATGAGCAGTTCTTC.

The genes are TRBV4-1 and TRBJ2-3, with D unclear. The CDR3 sequence is 12 residues long. V was trimmed by 4 bases and J by 4 bases, leaving 6 bases between them. Germline V gives CDR1 MGHRA, CDR2 YSYEKL. DNA of the CDR3: TGCGCCAGCAGCCCCCCCGCAGATACGCAGTATTTT. Encoded protein: CASSPPADTQYF.

The J gene is TRBJ2-7, the V gene TRBV18; a possible D gene is TRBD1 (5 bases). Germline V lookup: CDR1 KGHSH, CDR2 LQKENI. The CDR3 loop spans 13 amino acids. Trimming left V 3 bases short and J 5 bases short, with 11 bases between. CDR3 sequence: CASSPPGLNEQYF. The DNA for the CDR3 is TGTGCCAGCTCACCCCCAGGGTTGAACGAGCAGTACTTC.

This clone has just a few counts. This sequence joins TRBV5-4 and TRBJ2-7; 7 positions agree with TRBD1. From germline, CDR1 is SGHNT and CDR2 YYREEE (reference sequence). V shed 4 bases and J 7 bases; nucleotides not matched to a gene: 11. The CDR3 is 14 amino acids. Written as DNA, the CDR3 is TGTGCCAGCAGCCGGGGACAGCCGTCCCGAGAGCAGTACTTC. Its translation: CASSRGQPSREQYF.

In its sample, this clone was seen a few times. The chain uses TRBV28 and TRBJ1-5; D is possibly TRBD1 (6 bases). Germline loops: CDR1 MDHEN, CDR2 SYDVKM. Trimming pared 2 bases from V and 2 bases from J, leaving 13 bases between. The CDR3 runs to 16 residues. The CDR3 nucleotides read TGTGCCAGCAGTTTAGGGCGGGGGCACGGCAATCAGCCCCAGCATTTT. Translation gives CASSLGRGHGNQPQHF.

V is TRBV5-6 and J is TRBJ2-3; maybe TRBD1 (7 bases). The CDR3 runs to 14 residues. Trimming stripped 0 bases from V and 10 bases from J, with 15 bases between. Germline V gene data show CDR1 as SGHDT and CDR2 as YYEEEE. For the CDR3, the DNA is TGTGCCAGCAGCTTGGCCACAGTCAGGGGGGCGCAGTATTTT. This gives the protein CASSLATVRGAQYF.

A few counts support this clone. This chain uses TRBV9 with TRBJ1-4; no clear D. Germline V gene lookup returns CDR1 SGDLS and CDR2 YYNGEE. Trimming shortened V by 0 bases and J by 5 bases, and 5 bases separated the two germline ends. CDR3 size: 13 residues. The CDR3 coding sequence is TGTGCCAGCAGCGTAGGCCTAAATGAAAAACTGTTTTTT. Translating gives CASSVGLNEKLFF.